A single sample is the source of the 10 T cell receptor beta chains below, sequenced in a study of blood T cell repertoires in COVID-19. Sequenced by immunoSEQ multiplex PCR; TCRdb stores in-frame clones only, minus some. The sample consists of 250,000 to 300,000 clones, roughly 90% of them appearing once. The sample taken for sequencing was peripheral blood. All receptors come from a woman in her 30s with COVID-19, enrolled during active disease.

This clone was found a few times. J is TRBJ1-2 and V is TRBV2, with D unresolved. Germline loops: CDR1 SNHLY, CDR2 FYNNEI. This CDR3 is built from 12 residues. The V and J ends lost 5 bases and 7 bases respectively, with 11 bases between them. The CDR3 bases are TGTGCCAGCAGTTGGGAGGAGGGTGGCTACACCTTC. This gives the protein CASSWEEGGYTF.

Here the CDR3 reads CASSLAPDNEQFF. CDR3 in DNA: TGTGCCAGCAGTCTCGCCCCGGACAATGAGCAGTTCTTC. J is TRBJ2-1 and V is TRBV13, with D unresolved. V was cut by 6 bases and J by 5 bases, with 11 bases left in between. In germline, CDR1 is PRHDT, CDR2 FYEKMQ (reference sequence). The CDR3 spans 13 residues.

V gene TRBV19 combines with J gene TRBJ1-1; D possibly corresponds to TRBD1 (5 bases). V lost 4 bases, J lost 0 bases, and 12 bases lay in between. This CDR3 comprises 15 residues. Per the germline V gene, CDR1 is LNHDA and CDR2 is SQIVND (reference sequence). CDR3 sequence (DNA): TGTGCCAGTAGTAGGGGGGTAGGTATGAACACTGAAGCTTTCTTT. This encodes CASSRGVGMNTEAFF. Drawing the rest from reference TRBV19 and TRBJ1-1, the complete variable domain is DGGITQSPKYLFRKEGQNVTLSCEQNLNHDAMYWYRQDPGQGLRLIYYSQIVNDFQKGDIAEGYSVSREKKESFPLTVTSAQKNPTAFYLCASSRGVGMNTEAFFGQGTRLTVV.

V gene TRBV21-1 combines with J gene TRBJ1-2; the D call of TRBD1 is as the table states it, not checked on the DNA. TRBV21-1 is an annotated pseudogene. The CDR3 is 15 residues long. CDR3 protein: CASSKRRQGCYGYTF. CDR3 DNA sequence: TGTGCCAGCAGCAAAAGGCGACAGGGGTGCTATGGCTACACCTTC.

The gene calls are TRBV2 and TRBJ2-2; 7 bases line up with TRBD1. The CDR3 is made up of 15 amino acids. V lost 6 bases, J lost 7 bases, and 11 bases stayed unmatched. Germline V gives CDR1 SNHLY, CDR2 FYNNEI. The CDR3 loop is CASRRDSLSFGELFF. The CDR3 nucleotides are TGTGCCAGCAGAAGGGACAGCCTCTCCTTCGGGGAGCTGTTTTTT.

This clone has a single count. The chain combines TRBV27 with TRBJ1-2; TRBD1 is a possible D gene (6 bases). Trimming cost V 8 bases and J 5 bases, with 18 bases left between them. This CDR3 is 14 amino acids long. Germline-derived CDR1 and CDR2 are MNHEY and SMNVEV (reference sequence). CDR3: CASSAGGLRYGYTF. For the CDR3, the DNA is TGTGCCAGCTCCGCGGGGGGGCTACGATATGGCTACACCTTC.

The CDR3 is CASKLTSGPYEQYF. The CDR3 nucleotides are TGTGCCAGCAAGTTGACTAGCGGGCCGTACGAGCAGTACTTC. This sequence joins TRBV6-5 and TRBJ2-7, with TRBD2 matching 10 bases. Germline V lookup: CDR1 MNHEY, CDR2 SVGAGI. The V segment lost 7 bases and the J segment 4 bases; nucleotides outside the gene matches: 7. There are 14 residues in the CDR3.

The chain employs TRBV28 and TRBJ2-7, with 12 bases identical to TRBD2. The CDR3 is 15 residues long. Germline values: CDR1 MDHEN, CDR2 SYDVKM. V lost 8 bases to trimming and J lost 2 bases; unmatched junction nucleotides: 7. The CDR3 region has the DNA TGTGCCAGCGGGTCAACTAGCGGGGGGACCTACGAGCAGTACTTC. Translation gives CASGSTSGGTYEQYF.

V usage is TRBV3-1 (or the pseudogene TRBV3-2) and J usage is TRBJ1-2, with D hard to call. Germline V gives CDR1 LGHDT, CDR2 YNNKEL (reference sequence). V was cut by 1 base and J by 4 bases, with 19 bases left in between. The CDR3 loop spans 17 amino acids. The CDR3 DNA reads TGTGCCAGCAGCCAAGGGGAGGGATTCGGAGGGCTCTATGGCTACACCTTC. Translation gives CASSQGEGFGGLYGYTF.

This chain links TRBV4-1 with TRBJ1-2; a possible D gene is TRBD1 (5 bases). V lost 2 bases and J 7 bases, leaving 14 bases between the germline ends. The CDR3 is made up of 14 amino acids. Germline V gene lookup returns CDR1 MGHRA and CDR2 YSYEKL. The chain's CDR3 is CASSQPMQGSGYTF. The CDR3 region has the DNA TGCGCCAGCAGCCAACCAATGCAGGGCTCTGGCTACACCTTC.